The next 32 T cell receptor beta chains were all read from a single sample in a study of T cells in pancreatic ductal adenocarcinoma. No neoadjuvant therapy was given to the selected pancreatic ductal adenocarcinoma patients before their surgery. The data were produced by immunoSEQ multiplex PCR, yet TCRdb's version contains in-frame clones alone and is incomplete. The profile covers roughly 16,000 clones, with 88% appearing a single time and 0.94% taken by the ten largest. Source material: PBMCs. These receptors were collected from a human donor with pancreatic ductal adenocarcinoma.

This sequence joins TRBV5-1 and TRBJ2-5; 10 nucleotides agree with TRBD1. The CDR3 is made up of 15 amino acids. V trimming: 0 bases; J trimming: 6 bases; junction bases outside the gene matches: 5. CDR1 SGHRS and CDR2 YFSETQ come from the germline V gene. The CDR3 DNA sequence: TGCGCCAGCAGCTTGGCGCCGGGACAGGGGAAGACCCAGTACTTC. Its protein is CASSLAPGQGKTQYF.

The V call is TRBV7-3, the J call TRBJ1-5; a possible D gene is TRBD1 (5 bases). Germline V gene data show CDR1 as SGHTA and CDR2 as FQGTGA. The CDR3 extends over 14 amino acids. Trimming removed 2 bases from V and 4 bases from J, with 9 bases in between. CDR3 DNA: TGTGCCAGCAGCTTATTCCGACAGAATCAGCCCCAGCATTTT. It codes for CASSLFRQNQPQHF.

This clone was detected only once. The chain links TRBV7-3 to TRBJ1-2; 8 bases fit TRBD1. J was trimmed by 4 bases and V by 5 bases; bases with no gene match: 12. From germline, CDR1 is SGHTA and CDR2 FQGTGA. The CDR3 contains 16 residues. CDR3 residues: CASSPDRGQNFYGYTF. For the CDR3, the DNA is TGTGCCAGCAGCCCAGACAGGGGCCAAAATTTCTATGGCTACACCTTC.

The chain employs TRBV7-9 and TRBJ2-1, with a weak D call TRBD1 (6 bases). The length of the CDR3 is 14 residues. Between the trimmed V and J ends, which lost 7 bases and 10 bases, there was a span of 20 bases. Germline V gene lookup returns CDR1 SEHNR and CDR2 FQNEAQ (reference sequence). The CDR3 here is CASTYTTGSWEQFF. CDR3 nucleotide sequence: TGTGCCAGCACCTATACCACAGGGTCCTGGGAGCAGTTCTTC.

This clone was seen a handful of times. J is TRBJ2-1 and V is TRBV2; weak D call: TRBD1 (6 bases). Germline CDR1 is SNHLY and CDR2 is FYNNEI. The CDR3 covers 13 residues. V lost 7 bases and J 5 bases, leaving 12 bases between the germline ends. The CDR3 nucleotides read TGTGCCAGCATGCCGGACAGAGACAATGAGCAGTTCTTC. Translated, it gives CASMPDRDNEQFF.

The chain uses TRBV28 and TRBJ1-2, with 9 bases aligning to TRBD1. The germline CDR1 and CDR2 sequences are MDHEN and SYDVKM. J gave up 7 bases and V 2 bases, and 8 bases lay outside the gene matches. The CDR3 extends over 15 amino acids. The CDR3 nucleotides are TGTGCCAGCAGTTTAGAATGGGACAGGGTGGTTGGCTACACCTTC. This encodes CASSLEWDRVVGYTF.

This chain joins TRBV27 and TRBJ2-5; possibly TRBD2 for D (5 bases). The germline V and J ends were trimmed by 5 bases and 4 bases, with 20 bases remaining between them. Germline V gene data show CDR1 as MNHEY and CDR2 as SMNVEV (reference sequence). This CDR3 spans 16 amino acids. CDR3 nucleotide sequence: TGTGCCAGCAGTACTCCTACCCCCTCCGGGATAGAGACCCAGTACTTC. This sequence encodes CASSTPTPSGIETQYF.

The J gene is TRBJ2-6, the V gene TRBV7-3; TRBD1 might be the D (6 bases). Trimming pared 4 bases from V and 0 bases from J, leaving 16 bases between. The CDR3 length is 18 residues. The germline CDR1 and CDR2 sequences are SGHTA and FQGTGA. The CDR3 protein is CASSSLGTPNSGANVLTF. The CDR3 DNA reads as TGTGCCAGCAGCTCCTTAGGGACACCGAACTCTGGGGCCAACGTCCTGACTTTC.

This rearrangement joins TRBV4-1 to TRBJ2-6; 9 bases agree with TRBD1. This CDR3 has 15 residues. The ends lost 9 bases at V and 10 bases at J; junction bases unmatched: 13. Germline V lookup: CDR1 MGHRA, CDR2 YSYEKL. The CDR3 here is CASRRSGDRDNVLTF. CDR3 coding DNA: TGCGCCAGTCGGCGGTCGGGGGACAGGGATAACGTCCTGACTTTC.

The chain has TRBV9 and TRBJ2-7; no clear D gene. With 0 bases removed from V and 2 bases from J, the gap between germline ends came to 12 bases. Germline V CDR1 and CDR2: SGDLS, YYNGEE. The CDR3 contains 15 residues. The CDR3 spells CASSVEPGTPYEQYF. Here the CDR3 DNA reads TGTGCCAGCAGCGTAGAGCCAGGAACACCCTACGAGCAGTACTTC.

The V call is TRBV9, the J call TRBJ2-3, with TRBD2 matching 10 bases. The junction had 7 bases not matched to a gene; V was cut back by 1 base and J by 2 bases. The CDR3 is 17 residues long. Per the germline V gene, CDR1 is SGDLS and CDR2 is YYNGEE. Written as DNA, the CDR3 is TGTGCCAGCAGCGTAAAGAGCGGGGGGGCATACACAGATACGCAGTATTTT. Translated, it gives CASSVKSGGAYTDTQYF.

A few counts support this clone. The chain links TRBV7-3 to TRBJ1-1; TRBD1 agrees at 9 bases. The CDR3 loop spans 15 amino acids. Germline CDR1 reads SGHTA; CDR2 reads FQGTGA. After removal of 2 bases from V and 11 bases from J, the junction contained 12 bases not matched to a gene. The CDR3 reads CASSLHSDRTGEAFF. The CDR3 nucleotides read TGTGCCAGCAGCTTACATAGTGACCGGACAGGGGAGGCTTTCTTT.

The rearrangement uses TRBV7-2 and TRBJ1-6; D not certain. The V gene's germline CDR1 is SGHTA and CDR2 FQGNSA. V was pared by 2 bases and J by 10 bases, with 12 bases between. The CDR3 runs to 14 residues. The CDR3 DNA reads TGTGCCAGCAGCTTACTAGCTCTGGAATCACCCCTCCACTTT. This sequence encodes CASSLLALESPLHF.

The chain joins TRBV11-3 to TRBJ2-7, with D uncertain. CDR1 is SGHNT and CDR2 is YENEEA in the germline V gene. CDR3 length equals 12 residues. V dropped 4 bases and J dropped 4 bases, with 8 bases sitting between them. CDR3 protein: CASSSLSYEQYF. The DNA of the CDR3 is TGTGCCAGCAGCTCCTTATCTTACGAGCAGTACTTC.

The chain is built from TRBV5-4 and TRBJ1-2; 7 bases are shared with TRBD1. The CDR3 has 16 amino acids. V was pared by 4 bases and J by 4 bases, with 13 bases of the junction left unmatched. CDR1 is SGHNT and CDR2 is YYREEE in the germline V gene (reference sequence). CDR3 residues: CASSPNGGRGFYGYTF. CDR3 DNA sequence: TGTGCCAGCAGCCCAAATGGTGGCAGGGGGTTCTATGGCTACACCTTC.

The gene calls are TRBV4-1 and TRBJ2-2; TRBD1 agrees at 7 bases. The CDR3 extends over 14 amino acids. Germline trimming cut 7 bases from V and 8 bases from J; bases unmatched to any gene: 10. Per the germline V gene, CDR1 is MGHRA and CDR2 is YSYEKL. The CDR3 DNA reads as TGCGCCAGCACTACAGGGGCCGGCAGAGGGGAGCTGTTTTTT. Encoded protein: CASTTGAGRGELFF.

The V call is TRBV9, the J call TRBJ2-1; 7 nucleotides match TRBD1. Per the germline V gene, CDR1 is SGDLS and CDR2 is YYNGEE. V lost 6 bases, J lost 10 bases, and 19 bases stayed unmatched. The CDR3 length is 16 residues. The CDR3 region is CASKPYGAGGVGEQFF. For the CDR3, the DNA is TGTGCCAGCAAACCTTACGGGGCAGGGGGAGTTGGGGAGCAGTTCTTC. Full variable domain (remainder filled in from reference TRBV9 and TRBJ2-1): DSGVTQTPKHLITATGQRVTLRCSPRSGDLSVYWYQQSLDQGLQFLIQYYNGEERAKGNILERFSAQQFPDLHSELNLSSLELGDSALYFCASKPYGAGGVGEQFFGPGTRLTVL.

This clone is a singleton in its sample. Here the CDR3 DNA reads TGTGCCAGCAGCCTCGGACAGGGGGACAATCAGCCCCAGCATTTT. It specifies CASSLGQGDNQPQHF. The chain uses TRBV16 and TRBJ1-5; TRBD1 aligns across 10 bases. The CDR3 contains 15 residues. Germline assignment: CDR1 KGHSY and CDR2 FQNENV. The V and J ends lost 4 bases and 3 bases, in that order; junction bases with no gene match: 3. The full variable domain, with the rest looked up from reference TRBV16 and TRBJ1-5, is GEEVAQTPKHLVRGEGQKAKLYCAPIKGHSYVFWYQQVLKNEFKFLISFQNENVFDETGMPKERFSAKCLPNSPCSLEIQATKLEDSAVYFCASSLGQGDNQPQHFGDGTRLSIL.

This rearrangement joins TRBV5-1 to TRBJ1-2; 7 bases map to TRBD1. Germline values: CDR1 SGHRS, CDR2 YFSETQ. The CDR3 spans 14 residues. Trimming took 5 bases from V and 0 from J; bases not matched to a gene: 4. The CDR3 here is CASSRDRPNYGYTF. Written as DNA, the CDR3 is TGCGCCAGCAGTCGGGACAGACCTAACTATGGCTACACCTTC.

This chain connects TRBV29-1 to TRBJ1-1, with 10 positions matching TRBD1. Germline V gene sequence: CDR1 SQVTM, CDR2 ANQGSEA. The CDR3 length is 12 residues. With V trimmed by 6 bases and J by 4 bases, 2 bases remained unmatched. The CDR3 DNA sequence: TGCAGCGTAGACAGGGGGCCCACTGAAGCTTTCTTT. It translates to CSVDRGPTEAFF.

This sequence joins TRBV11-2 and TRBJ1-1, with D perhaps TRBD1 (5 bases). Germline-derived CDR1 and CDR2 are SGHAT and FQNNGV. This CDR3 has 14 residues. Trimming shortened V by 5 bases and J by 3 bases, and 13 bases separated the two germline ends. This CDR3 reads CASSTRGIDTEAFF. The CDR3 DNA sequence: TGTGCCAGCAGCACACGGGGGATCGACACTGAAGCTTTCTTT.

This chain links TRBV4-2 with TRBJ2-5; D call uncertain. Germline V gene lookup returns CDR1 LGHNA and CDR2 YNFKEQ. With 1 base removed from V and 2 bases from J, the gap between germline ends came to 11 bases. The CDR3 runs 15 residues. The CDR3 DNA sequence: TGTGCCAGCAGCCAAGTCAGTTCCGAACAAGAGACCCAGTACTTC. Translation: CASSQVSSEQETQYF.

As DNA, the CDR3 is TGTGCCAGCAGTCCTCCGGGACAGAGAACTGAAGCTTTCTTT. This codes for CASSPPGQRTEAFF. The rearrangement joins TRBV6-5 to TRBJ1-1; TRBD1 matches 7 bases. CDR1 and CDR2 from the germline V gene are MNHEY and SVGAGI. V shed 5 bases, J shed 5 bases, and the junction held 8 bases outside the gene matches. The CDR3 spans 14 residues.

This clone occurred a few times. The CDR3 spells CASSLAGGREKLFF. CDR3 sequence (DNA): TGTGCCAGCAGCTTGGCGGGGGGCAGGGAAAAACTGTTTTTT. V is TRBV5-5 and J is TRBJ1-4, with TRBD1 as a possible D gene (6 bases). The V end lost 0 bases, the J end lost 8 bases, and 11 bases lay between the germline ends. There are 14 residues in the CDR3. From germline, CDR1 is SGHKS and CDR2 YYEKEE (reference sequence).

The V call is TRBV15, the J call TRBJ2-7, with TRBD2 matching 8 bases. V trimming: 0 bases; J trimming: 7 bases; junction bases outside the gene matches: 8. The CDR3 runs 15 residues. Germline CDR1 reads LNHNV; CDR2 reads YYDKDF (reference sequence). The CDR3 nucleotides are TGTGCCACCAGCAGAGATCCGGGGGGGCTCGGAGAGCAGTACTTC. Translating it yields CATSRDPGGLGEQYF.

This chain joins TRBV9 and TRBJ1-1; 9 positions agree with TRBD1. The CDR3 spans 17 residues. J was trimmed by 4 bases and V by 4 bases; bases with no gene match: 14. The germline V gene encodes CDR1 SGDLS and CDR2 YYNGEE. The CDR3 is CASSPGTGNQRGTEAFF. CDR3 in DNA: TGTGCCAGCAGCCCTGGGACAGGGAATCAGAGGGGCACTGAAGCTTTCTTT.

This clone was seen only a few times. The V gene is TRBV4-3, the J gene TRBJ1-5, with a possible D match to TRBD1 (5 bases). This CDR3 contains 15 residues. Trimming pared 0 bases from V and 7 bases from J, leaving 13 bases between. Germline loops: CDR1 LGHNA, CDR2 YSLEER. The CDR3: CASSQDSGSDQPQHF. The CDR3 DNA sequence: TGCGCCAGCAGCCAAGATTCAGGGTCTGACCAGCCCCAGCATTTT.

The J gene is TRBJ1-1, the V gene TRBV4-1, with TRBD1 as a possible D gene (6 bases). V was cut by 0 bases and J by 10 bases, with 12 bases left in between. CDR3 length: 13 residues. Germline CDR1 reads MGHRA; CDR2 reads YSYEKL. Written as DNA, the CDR3 is TGCGCCAGCAGCCAAGATCAGGGGTTGGTAGCTTTCTTT. Translating gives CASSQDQGLVAFF.

In this sample, this clone turned up a few times. This rearrangement joins TRBV5-6 to TRBJ1-5; 7 nucleotides align to TRBD1. Looked up from germline, CDR1 is SGHDT and CDR2 is YYEEEE. The V segment lost 3 bases and the J segment 4 bases; nucleotides outside the gene matches: 10. The CDR3 consists of 16 residues. CDR3: CASSSLAGQLNQPQHF. CDR3 DNA: TGTGCCAGCAGCTCCCTCGCGGGACAGCTTAATCAGCCCCAGCATTTT.

V is TRBV5-4 and J is TRBJ1-1; D is possibly TRBD1 (6 bases). Trimming took 1 base from V and 6 from J, leaving 19 bases between them. The CDR3 runs to 16 residues. Germline V CDR1 and CDR2: SGHNT, YYREEE (reference sequence). CDR3 region: CASSLTRYTGSAEAFF. CDR3 bases: TGTGCCAGCAGCTTGACCCGTTATACAGGGAGCGCTGAAGCTTTCTTT. The full variable domain, completed using reference TRBV5-4 and TRBJ1-1, is ETGVTQSPTHLIKTRGQQVTLRCSSQSGHNTVSWYQQALGQGPQFIFQYYREEENGRGNFPPRFSGLQFPNYSSELNVNALELDDSALYLCASSLTRYTGSAEAFFGQGTRLTVV.

Note on this clone: Other nucleotide sequences in the sample specify the same CDR3. This chain joins TRBV29-1 and TRBJ1-2; 9 bases agree with TRBD1. Trimming took 7 bases from V and 5 from J; bases not matched to a gene: 8. This CDR3 region has 13 residues. Germline V CDR1 and CDR2: SQVTM, ANQGSEA. This CDR3 reads CSAQTGGGYGYTF. The CDR3 DNA reads as TGCAGCGCACAGACAGGGGGAGGATATGGCTACACCTTC.

The chain recombines TRBV4-3 with TRBJ1-5; TRBD1 matches at 7 bases. The trim removed 2 bases at V and 6 bases at J, leaving 7 bases unmatched. The CDR3 is 15 residues long. Germline CDR1 reads LGHNA; CDR2 reads YSLEER. The CDR3 DNA sequence: TGCGCCAGCAGCCAATCGGGAGGGGGCAGTCAGCCCCAGCATTTT. Translation gives CASSQSGGGSQPQHF.